The 14 T cell receptor beta chains below were found in one sample sequenced in a study of beta chain features in type 1 diabetes. What was sequenced were expressed TCRB transcripts, since all of the isolated RNA had been reverse transcribed. The repertoire was sequenced with immunoSEQ multiplex PCR; TCRdb's copy has only in-frame clones and lacks some. The sample shows about 180,000 clones, approximately 8% of them seen only once. Regarding the study as a whole: Patients with Type 1 diabetes showed moderately but significantly shorter TCRB CDR3s in all four CD4+ subsets.

The antigens of these receptors remain unknown. Sequenced material: central memory CD4+ T cells from blood. All receptors come from a woman between 40 and 50 years old with type 1 diabetes.

This clone turned up a few times. The chain recombines TRBV11-2 with TRBJ2-3, with 15 bases lining up with TRBD2. With V trimmed by 5 bases and J by 1 base, 1 base remained unmatched. Germline values: CDR1 SGHAT, CDR2 FQNNGV. The CDR3 covers 16 residues. The CDR3 here is CASSRTSGRGTDTQYF. In DNA, the CDR3 is TGTGCCAGCAGCCGGACTAGCGGGAGGGGCACAGATACGCAGTATTTT.

This chain links TRBV18 with TRBJ1-1, with 7 nucleotides matching TRBD1. The CDR3 runs 14 residues. Germline V gives CDR1 KGHSH, CDR2 LQKENI. The junction had 6 bases not matched to a gene; V was cut back by 6 bases and J by 2 bases. CDR3 bases: TGTGCCAGCTCCCAGGGGGAAGGAAACACTGAAGCTTTCTTT. It is translated as CASSQGEGNTEAFF.

The J gene is TRBJ2-1, the V gene TRBV6-5, with TRBD2 matching over 7 bases. Germline V gives CDR1 MNHEY, CDR2 SVGAGI. This CDR3 is 14 amino acids long. V shed 7 bases and J 7 bases; nucleotides not matched to a gene: 10. CDR3 protein: CASKKGGDGNEQFF. In DNA form, the CDR3 reads TGTGCCAGCAAGAAGGGAGGGGATGGAAATGAGCAGTTCTTC.

The V and J genes are TRBV7-2 and TRBJ2-7; D remains ambiguous. Germline V CDR1 and CDR2: SGHTA, FQGNSA. V lost 1 base and J lost 1, with 5 bases in between. The length of the CDR3 is 13 residues. Written as DNA, the CDR3 is TGTGCCAGCAGCTTAGACGGGTCCTACGAGCAGTACTTC. Residues: CASSLDGSYEQYF.

The chain joins TRBV9 to TRBJ2-2; 10 nucleotides align to TRBD2. V gave up 3 bases and J gave up 4 bases; unmatched junction bases: 3. CDR3 length: 15 amino acids. The germline gives CDR1 SGDLS, CDR2 YYNGEE. CDR3 nucleotide sequence: TGTGCCAGCAGCGGAAGCGGGAGGGCCACCGGGGAGCTGTTTTTT. This sequence encodes CASSGSGRATGELFF.

This clone was seen only a few times. V is TRBV25-1 and J is TRBJ2-2; weak D call: TRBD1 (6 bases). With 5 bases removed from V and 4 bases from J, the gap between germline ends came to 20 bases. Germline V gene data show CDR1 as MGHDK and CDR2 as SYGVNS. The CDR3 runs 17 residues. CDR3 amino acids: CASSLVKGHLTTGELFF. The CDR3 coding sequence is TGTGCCAGCAGTCTGGTGAAGGGACACCTGACCACCGGGGAGCTGTTTTTT.

The chain uses TRBV11-2 and TRBJ1-2; D gene uncertain. Per germline, CDR1 SGHAT and CDR2 FQNNGV. V gave up 3 bases and J gave up 7 bases, with 12 bases separating them. The CDR3 spans 13 residues. Here the CDR3 reads CASSLSRGSGYTF. CDR3 sequence (DNA): TGTGCCAGCAGCTTGTCCCGGGGTAGTGGCTACACCTTC.

This clone was detected a few times. The rearrangement links TRBV4-3 to TRBJ1-2; weak D call: TRBD1 (6 bases). Trimming left V 1 base short and J 4 bases short, with 16 bases between. The germline V gene has CDR1 LGHNA and CDR2 YSLEER. CDR3 length equals 16 residues. The CDR3 coding sequence is TGCGCCAGCAGCCAAGGGGTGACACAGGGAATCTATGGCTACACCTTC. Protein product: CASSQGVTQGIYGYTF.

This clone was seen a handful of times. The rearrangement links TRBV5-1 to TRBJ1-2, with unresolved D. Germline CDR1 SGHRS, CDR2 YFSETQ. This CDR3 comprises 12 residues. Deletions cut 4 bases from V and 7 bases from J, with 11 bases between. CDR3 sequence: CASSPDSGGYTF. The CDR3 bases are TGCGCCAGCAGCCCGGACTCGGGTGGCTACACCTTC.

The gene calls are TRBV20-1 and TRBJ1-2; 8 nucleotides line up with TRBD1. This CDR3 comprises 11 residues. J was trimmed by 8 bases and V by 6 bases; bases with no gene match: 5. CDR1 is DFQATT, CDR2 SNEGSKA, per germline (reference sequence). This CDR3 reads CSANYRGGYTF. In DNA form, the CDR3 reads TGCAGTGCCAATTACAGGGGGGGCTACACCTTC.

The rearrangement joins TRBV18 to TRBJ2-5, with D possibly matching TRBD1 (5 bases). With 4 bases removed from V and 4 bases from J, the gap between germline ends came to 10 bases. Per germline, CDR1 KGHSH and CDR2 LQKENI. The CDR3 covers 13 residues. CDR3 nucleotides: TGTGCCAGCTCACGGCAGGGATCAGAGACCCAGTACTTC. Amino acids: CASSRQGSETQYF.

This clone has more than one count but fewer than ten. The sample contains more than one DNA sequence encoding this CDR3. The rearrangement joins TRBV14 to TRBJ2-6; D unresolved. V was trimmed by 4 bases and J by 2 bases, leaving 9 bases between them. The CDR3 is 15 amino acids. From germline, CDR1 is SGHDN and CDR2 FVKESK. The CDR3 spells CASSPARTGANVLTF. Written as DNA, the CDR3 is TGTGCCAGCAGCCCAGCTAGAACTGGGGCCAACGTCCTGACTTTC.

This clone has only a few counts. The CDR3 protein is CSVEDGGSGGYTF. The CDR3 region has the DNA TGCAGCGTTGAAGATGGAGGTTCTGGTGGCTACACCTTC. The rearrangement links TRBV29-1 to TRBJ1-2; D uncertain. The germline CDR1 and CDR2 sequences are SQVTM and ANQGSEA. CDR3 length: 13 amino acids. V lost 0 bases and J 7 bases, leaving 12 bases between the germline ends.

CDR3 sequence (DNA): TGCGCCAGCAGCTTGGAGGGAGGGAACCAAGAGACCCAGTACTTC. Its translation: CASSLEGGNQETQYF. V is TRBV5-1 and J is TRBJ2-5; 7 positions agree with TRBD2. CDR1 and CDR2 (germline): SGHRS, YFSETQ. CDR3 size: 15 residues. The trim removed 0 bases at V and 0 bases at J, leaving 2 bases unmatched. The full variable domain, rest sourced from reference TRBV5-1 and TRBJ2-5, is KAGVTQTPRYLIKTRGQQVTLSCSPISGHRSVSWYQQTPGQGLQFLFEYFSETQRNKGNFPGRFSGRQFSNSRSEMNVSTLELGDSALYLCASSLEGGNQETQYFGPGTRLLVL.